The 27 T cell receptor beta chains given below trace back to one sample, sequenced in a study of tissue T cells after allogeneic stem cell transplantation. Profiled with immunoSEQ multiplex PCR; TCRdb holds only in-frame clones, not every one. Here the sample spans some 2,200 clones, 50% to 60% being singletons. Time point: mouse harvest day 7 after allogeneic transplant. Each mouse received 10^7 T-cell-depleted marrow cells plus 10^6 splenic CD5+ T cells by tail vein. What was sequenced was spleen. The receptors derive from a female BALB/c mouse given C57BL/6 T cells with graft-versus-host disease after an allogeneic hematopoietic cell transplant.

Notes on this clone: The likely explanation is a read error, given a far larger clone one base away. Mouse gene names apply. The read ends 1 residue early relative to the CDR3; the germline J gene fills the gap. This chain connects TRBV13-2 to TRBJ2-7; the D is unclear. Germline V gene sequence: CDR1 NNHNN, CDR2 SYGAGS (reference sequence). The V end lost 1 base, the J end lost 4 bases, and 6 bases lay between the germline ends. CDR3 length equals 12 residues. CDR3 bases read: TGTGCCAGCGGTGATCAGGCTTATGAACAGTAC. Translating gives CASGDQAYEQY. The CDR3, in full, reads CASGDQAYEQYF.

Turning to this clone: Gene names are the mouse ones. The sequenced fragment ends 1 residue before the CDR3 boundary, so the rest is inferred from the germline J gene. The chain has TRBV15 and TRBJ1-5, with 8 bases aligning to TRBD1. Losses at the gene ends were 5 bases for V and 2 bases for J; bases not matched to a gene: 2. Germline V CDR1 and CDR2: SGHND, FRSKSL. This CDR3 has 14 residues. The DNA read from the CDR3 is TGTGCCAGCAGTCCAGGGGGCTACAACCAGGCTCCGCTT. This encodes CASSPGGYNQAPL. In full, the CDR3 is CASSPGGYNQAPLF.

In regard to this clone: Mouse gene names and germline throughout. The sequence runs out 1 residue before the end of the CDR3; the remainder is reconstructed from the germline J gene. V and J are TRBV1 and TRBJ2-5; weak D call: TRBD1 (6 bases). The V gene lost 5 bases and the J gene lost 2 bases, with 11 bases spanning the gap. From germline, CDR1 is NSQYPW and CDR2 LRSPGD (reference sequence). This CDR3 region has 14 residues. CDR3 amino acids: CTCSPGHPQDTQYF. The CDR3 bases that were read are TGCACCTGCAGTCCGGGACATCCCCAAGACACCCAGTAC.

As to this clone: Each gene name is a mouse one. The CDR3 goes on 1 residue after the read ends, and that part is filled in from the germline J gene. The chain uses TRBV13-1 and TRBJ2-7; 10 bases are a match to TRBD2. The CDR3 sequence is 16 residues long. The V and J ends lost 1 base and 0 bases, in that order; junction bases with no gene match: 4. The germline V gene encodes CDR1 NSHNY and CDR2 SYGAGN. The sequenced CDR3 bases are TGTGCCAGCAGTGATCCCTGGGGGGGCAGCTCCTATGAACAGTAC. Protein sequence: CASSDPWGGSSYEQY. The entire CDR3 protein is CASSDPWGGSSYEQYF.

On this clone: Genes here carry mouse names. The DNA ends 1 residue before the CDR3 does, and the rest of the CDR3 is filled in from the germline J gene. J is TRBJ2-3 and V is TRBV5; the match to TRBD1 covers 12 bases. Germline lookup yields CDR1 LGHNA and CDR2 YNLKQL (reference sequence). The CDR3 consists of 15 residues. Trimming took 0 bases from V and 9 from J; bases not matched to a gene: 4. The CDR3 region is CASSQEGTGGGTLYF. The covered CDR3 bases are TGTGCCAGCAGCCAAGAGGGGACAGGGGGCGGGACGCTGTAT.

About this clone: These gene names are mouse names. CDR3 DNA (partial): TGTGCCAGCAGCGGGGGACTGGCTCAAAACACCTTGTAC. This gives the protein CASSGGLAQNTLY. Given in full, the CDR3 is CASSGGLAQNTLYF. The J gene is TRBJ2-4, the V gene TRBV3; 8 positions match TRBD2. The sequenced fragment ends 1 residue before the CDR3 boundary, so the rest is inferred from the germline J gene. The trim removed 5 bases at V and 2 bases at J, leaving 3 bases unmatched. CDR1 is SNHLY and CDR2 is FYNGKV in the germline V gene (reference sequence). CDR3 length equals 14 residues.

About this clone itself: The genes and germline here are from mouse. The read finishes 1 residue shy of the CDR3 end, and the germline J gene is used to complete it. The chain joins TRBV1 to TRBJ1-1; TRBD1 is a possible D gene (6 bases). Germline CDR1 reads NSQYPW; CDR2 reads LRSPGD (reference sequence). V was pared by 0 bases and J by 3 bases, with 11 bases between. The CDR3 runs to 15 residues. The CDR3 reads CTCSADRAGDTEVFF. The DNA read from the CDR3 is TGCACCTGCAGTGCAGATCGGGCAGGGGACACAGAAGTCTTC.

With regard to this clone: The genes and germline here are from mouse. Read sequence stops 1 residue before the CDR3 end, and the germline J gene provides the missing end. The J gene is TRBJ1-2, the V gene TRBV15; TRBD1 matches at 8 bases. Trimming took 6 bases from V and 0 from J; bases not matched to a gene: 0. CDR1 is SGHND and CDR2 is FRSKSL in the germline V gene. The CDR3 extends over 13 amino acids. The sequenced CDR3 bases are TGTGCCAGCAGACAGGGGGCAAACTCCGACTACACC. Translating it yields CASRQGANSDYT. The whole CDR3 region reads CASRQGANSDYTF.

Remarks on this clone: Genes and germline come from the mouse. The read ends 1 residue shy of where the CDR3 ends; the end is completed using the germline J gene. The J gene is TRBJ1-3, the V gene TRBV2; D is uncertain. The CDR3 extends over 14 amino acids. The ends were cut back, 0 bases at V and 4 bases at J, with 7 bases in the middle. Looked up from germline, CDR1 is LGHNA and CDR2 is YSYQKL. The covered CDR3 bases are TGTGCCAGCAGCCAAGAACCCAGGGGAAATACGCTCTAT. Protein sequence: CASSQEPRGNTLY. The full-length CDR3 reads as CASSQEPRGNTLYF. The entire variable domain, with the rest obtained from reference TRBV2 and TRBJ1-3, is as follows: DPKIIQKPKYLVAVTGSEKILICEQYLGHNAMYWYRQSAKKPLEFMFSYSYQKLMDNQTASSRFQPQSSKKNHLDLQITALKPDDSATYFCASSQEPRGNTLYFGEGSRLIVV.

Only a few counts were recorded for this clone. Gene and germline names: mouse. The read terminates 1 residue ahead of where the CDR3 ends, so the germline J gene completes it. The chain joins TRBV3 to TRBJ1-4; D unresolved. Deletions cut 1 base from V and 5 bases from J, with 8 bases between. The CDR3 is 14 residues long. Germline V gives CDR1 SNHLY, CDR2 FYNGKV (reference sequence). The sequenced CDR3 bases are TGTGCCAGCAGCTTAGAAGGCAGAAACGAAAGATTATTT. Its protein product is CASSLEGRNERLF. The entire CDR3 protein reads CASSLEGRNERLFF.

As concerns this clone: Gene and germline names: mouse. The read is 1 residue too short to cover the CDR3 end, so that end is filled in from the germline J gene. The chain uses TRBV13-1 and TRBJ1-4, with TRBD1 as a possible D gene (5 bases). The V gene's germline CDR1 is NSHNY and CDR2 SYGAGN. The CDR3 is 13 residues long. Trimming left V 0 bases short and J 7 bases short, with 7 bases between. CDR3 loop: CASSDGGFERLFF. The CDR3 DNA, read in part, is TGTGCCAGCAGTGATGGGGGGTTCGAAAGATTATTT.

With regard to this clone: Germline and genes here are mouse. The read stops 1 residue short of the end of the CDR3; the missing end is completed from the germline J gene. The V and J genes are TRBV26 and TRBJ2-5, with 10 bases matching TRBD1. This CDR3 has 15 residues. Per germline, CDR1 KGHPV and CDR2 FQNQEV (reference sequence). J lost 6 bases, V lost 3 bases, and 6 bases had no gene match. CDR3: CASSLPGTGVDTQYF. Partial CDR3 DNA: TGTGCCAGCAGTCTACCCGGGACAGGGGTTGACACCCAGTAC.

There are a few counts of this clone. Gene names are mouse gene names. The read is 1 residue too short to cover the CDR3 end, so that end is filled in from the germline J gene. V usage is TRBV17 and J usage is TRBJ2-7, with 12 bases lining up with TRBD2. There are 15 residues in the CDR3. CDR1 and CDR2 (germline): MNHDT, YYDKIL. With V trimmed by 3 bases and J by 4 bases, 4 bases remained unmatched. CDR3 residues: CASSRDWGGLYEQYF. CDR3 DNA, as far as it was read: TGTGCTAGCAGTAGGGACTGGGGGGGTTTATATGAACAGTAC.

As for this clone: Any gene name here is a mouse gene name. The read comes to an end 1 residue before the CDR3 does, leaving the germline J gene to fill in the end. V is TRBV16 and J is TRBJ2-3; D uncertain. The CDR3 totals 13 residues. Trimming took off 0 bases at V and 4 bases at J, with 5 bases between the two ends. Germline CDR1 SGHSA, CDR2 FRNQAP. Partial CDR3 DNA: TGTGCAAGCAGCTTAGAGACAACAGAAACGCTGTAT. Amino acids: CASSLETTETLY. The full CDR3 sequence reads CASSLETTETLYF. Drawing the rest from reference TRBV16 and TRBJ2-3, the complete variable domain is NAGVIQTPRHKVTGKGQEATLWCEPISGHSAVFWYRQTIVQGLEFLTYFRNQAPIDDSGMPKERFSAQMPNQSHSTLKIQSTQPQDSAVYLCASSLETTETLYFGSGTRLTVL.

With regard to this clone: Gene and germline names: mouse. With the read ending 1 residue before the CDR3 end, the germline J gene is used to fill in that end. The chain uses TRBV26 and TRBJ1-1; tentative D call: TRBD1 (6 bases). This CDR3 has 14 residues. V was pared by 4 bases and J by 0 bases, with 9 bases between. Germline-derived CDR1 and CDR2 are KGHPV and FQNQEV (reference sequence). CDR3 bases read: TGTGCCAGCAGTCCGGGACAAGCAAACACAGAAGTCTTC. As protein: CASSPGQANTEVF. The entire CDR3 protein is CASSPGQANTEVFF.

As concerns this clone: The gene names here belong to mouse. Coverage ceases 1 residue before the CDR3 finishes, and the germline J gene fills in the end. J is TRBJ2-4 and V is TRBV3, with 8 positions matching TRBD2. From germline, CDR1 is SNHLY and CDR2 FYNGKV (reference sequence). This CDR3 has 15 amino acids. The J segment lost 5 bases and the V segment lost 0 bases, leaving 4 bases of the junction unmatched. CDR3 DNA, as far as it was read: TGTGCCAGCAGCTTAGCCGGGGGGGCTGGAAACACCTTGTAC. Its translation: CASSLAGGAGNTLY. In full, the CDR3 reads CASSLAGGAGNTLYF. Together with reference TRBV3 and TRBJ2-4, the CDR3 gives the full variable domain: GPKVLQIPSHQIIDMGQMVTLNCDPVSNHLYFYWYKQILGQQMEFLVNFYNGKVMEKSKLFKDQFSVERPDGSYFTLKIQPTALEDSAVYFCASSLAGGAGNTLYFGAGTRLSVL.

As for this clone: The germline and genes are mouse ones. The read ends 1 residue before the CDR3 terminus; that terminus is restored from the germline J gene. The chain recombines TRBV23 with TRBJ2-2; the table gives TRBD1 as D, unverified against the DNA. Germline V CDR1 and CDR2: KGHTA, FQNQQP. This CDR3 spans 15 amino acids. The covered CDR3 bases are TGCTCCAGCAGCCGGGACAGAGGAAACACCGGGCAGCTCTAC. This gives the protein CSSSRDRGNTGQLY. The entire CDR3 protein is CSSSRDRGNTGQLYF.

This clone has a handful of counts. Germline and genes: mouse. The DNA ends 1 residue before the CDR3 does, and the rest of the CDR3 is filled in from the germline J gene. V usage is TRBV13-2 and J usage is TRBJ2-7, with D possibly being TRBD1 (6 bases). The ends were cut back, 0 bases at V and 2 bases at J, with 6 bases in the middle. Per germline, CDR1 NNHNN and CDR2 SYGAGS (reference sequence). The CDR3 consists of 13 residues. Partial CDR3 DNA: TGTGCCAGCGGTGATGGGACAGCCTATGAACAGTAC. Residues: CASGDGTAYEQY. The CDR3 as a whole reads CASGDGTAYEQYF.

In the case of this clone: Genes here carry mouse names. The read gets to within 1 residue of the CDR3 end, and the germline J gene fills in the rest. This chain links TRBV31 with TRBJ1-4, with D hard to call. This CDR3 spans 14 amino acids. Trimming shortened V by 0 bases and J by 0 bases, and 5 bases separated the two germline ends. CDR1 is GKSSPN and CDR2 is SITVG in the germline V gene. CDR3 DNA (partial): TGTGCCTGGAGTCTAGGAATTTCCAACGAAAGATTATTT. The encoded protein is CAWSLGISNERLF. The full-length CDR3 reads as CAWSLGISNERLFF. The variable domain in full, with the rest retrieved from reference TRBV31 and TRBJ1-4, is AQTIHQWPVAEIKAVGSPLSLGCTIKGKSSPNLYWYWQATGGTLQQLFYSITVGQVESVVQLNLSASRPKDDQFILSTEKLLLSHSGFYLCAWSLGISNERLFFGHGTKLSVL.

As concerns this clone: A much larger clone differs by one base, so this may be a read error. The genes and germline here are from mouse. The observed sequence ends 1 residue before the CDR3 terminus, with the missing tail filled in from the germline J gene. Within the sample, other DNA sequences also encode this same CDR3. J is TRBJ2-1 and V is TRBV3; tentative D call: TRBD2 (6 bases). The V and J ends lost 2 bases and 0 bases respectively, with 11 bases between them. The CDR3 spans 16 residues. The germline V gene encodes CDR1 SNHLY and CDR2 FYNGKV (reference sequence). The CDR3 sequence is CASSLSWGGNYAEQFF. The covered CDR3 bases are TGTGCCAGCAGCTTAAGCTGGGGAGGTAACTATGCTGAGCAGTTC.

On this clone: Genes and germline come from the mouse. The CDR3 end is not reached by the read, which stops 1 residue before it; the germline J gene fills it in. This chain connects TRBV26 to TRBJ2-5; no clear D. Trimming removed 4 bases from V and 0 bases from J, with 8 bases in between. Germline V lookup: CDR1 KGHPV, CDR2 FQNQEV (reference sequence). The CDR3 contains 14 residues. The CDR3 protein is CASSPTVNQDTQYF. The DNA read from the CDR3 is TGTGCCAGCAGTCCTACAGTTAACCAAGACACCCAGTAC.

As to this clone: Gene and germline names: mouse. Read sequence stops 1 residue before the CDR3 end, and the germline J gene provides the missing end. The chain employs TRBV16 and TRBJ2-2, with 8 bases fitting TRBD1. J lost 4 bases, V lost 2 bases, and 0 bases had no gene match. Germline values: CDR1 SGHSA, CDR2 FRNQAP. The CDR3 consists of 14 residues. This CDR3 is CASSLQGATGQLYF. The CDR3 bases that were read are TGTGCAAGCAGCTTACAGGGGGCCACCGGGCAGCTCTAC.

For this clone: Gene names and germline match the mouse. With the read ending 1 residue before the CDR3 end, the germline J gene is used to fill in that end. The chain uses TRBV26 and TRBJ2-4; D is uncertain. V was cut by 4 bases and J by 0 bases, with 5 bases left in between. The germline CDR1 and CDR2 sequences are KGHPV and FQNQEV (reference sequence). This CDR3 is 13 amino acids long. CDR3 region: CASSPRSQNTLYF. CDR3 bases read: TGTGCCAGCAGTCCCAGAAGTCAAAACACCTTGTAC.

With regard to this clone: All gene names here are mouse names. The read comes to an end 1 residue before the CDR3 does, leaving the germline J gene to fill in the end. The chain has TRBV15 and TRBJ2-7, with 8 bases lining up with TRBD2. Germline values: CDR1 SGHND, CDR2 FRSKSL. J was trimmed by 6 bases and V by 1 base; bases with no gene match: 2. This CDR3 region has 13 residues. The DNA read from the CDR3 is TGTGCCAGCAGTTTAGGGACTGGGCTTGAACAGTAC. Its protein product is CASSLGTGLEQY. From start to end, the CDR3 is CASSLGTGLEQYF.

In this sample, this clone turned up a few times. The gene symbols are mouse symbols. The CDR3 is CASSPTGGSYEQYF. The CDR3 DNA, read in part, is TGTGCCAGCAGTCCGACTGGGGGTTCCTATGAACAGTAC. The chain has TRBV26 and TRBJ2-7; 9 bases match TRBD2. The read halts 1 residue ahead of the CDR3 end, with the missing end drawn from the germline J gene. CDR1 KGHPV and CDR2 FQNQEV come from the germline V gene (reference sequence). The CDR3 extends over 14 amino acids. Trimming took 4 bases from V and 1 from J; bases not matched to a gene: 2.

As concerns this clone: Gene names denote mouse genes. Read coverage stops 1 residue before the CDR3 terminus; the germline J gene supplies the remainder. The chain employs TRBV5 and TRBJ2-5; 9 bases map to TRBD2. This CDR3 region has 17 residues. Germline V gene data show CDR1 as LGHNA and CDR2 as YNLKQL (reference sequence). Trimming cost V 0 bases and J 2 bases; bases outside gene matches: 6. Partial CDR3 DNA: TGTGCCAGCAGCCAAGAGCCTGGGGGGGGTGGCCAAGACACCCAGTAC. This sequence encodes CASSQEPGGGGQDTQY. The entire CDR3 sequence reads CASSQEPGGGGQDTQYF.

Concerning this clone: This is likely an artifact of a read error, given a far larger clone one base away. Gene names are the mouse ones. This sample includes further DNA sequences coding for the same CDR3. CDR3 DNA, as far as it was read: TGTGCCAGCAGCCATGACTGGGGGGGCCCTTACGAACAGTAC. Translation: CASSHDWGGPYEQY. The entire CDR3 protein is CASSHDWGGPYEQYF. V gene TRBV5 combines with J gene TRBJ2-7; 12 bases match TRBD2. The CDR3 end lies 1 residue beyond the end of the read and is filled in from the germline J gene. CDR3 length: 15 residues. The ends lost 3 bases at V and 7 bases at J; junction bases unmatched: 7. The V gene's germline CDR1 is LGHNA and CDR2 YNLKQL (reference sequence).